This TCR beta chain derives from a study of blood T cell repertoires in COVID-19. Looking at the study overall: There were acute and convalescent COVID-19 samples, and they came from the United States, Italy and Spain.

Per the original data handling: Reference gene primer amplification in the assay estimated nucleated cell counts. Libraries were prepared by immunoSEQ multiplex PCR; TCRdb keeps only in-frame clonotypes and omits some of them. V, J and clone size were drawn from that table, and D and trimming were deduced from the DNA. The table has about 64,000 clones, 82% seen once. This CDR3 comprises 15 residues. V shed 3 bases, J shed 2 bases, and the junction held 5 bases outside the gene matches. Germline V gives CDR1 SGHRS, CDR2 YFSETQ. Sequenced material: peripheral blood. This receptor was identified in a human donor in a cohort sampled during active COVID-19. The chain joins TRBV5-1 to TRBJ2-3; 8 bases are shared with TRBD1. The CDR3 loop is CASSSDRGSTDTQYF. For the CDR3, the DNA is TGCGCCAGCAGCTCTGACAGGGGCTCCACAGATACGCAGTATTTT.